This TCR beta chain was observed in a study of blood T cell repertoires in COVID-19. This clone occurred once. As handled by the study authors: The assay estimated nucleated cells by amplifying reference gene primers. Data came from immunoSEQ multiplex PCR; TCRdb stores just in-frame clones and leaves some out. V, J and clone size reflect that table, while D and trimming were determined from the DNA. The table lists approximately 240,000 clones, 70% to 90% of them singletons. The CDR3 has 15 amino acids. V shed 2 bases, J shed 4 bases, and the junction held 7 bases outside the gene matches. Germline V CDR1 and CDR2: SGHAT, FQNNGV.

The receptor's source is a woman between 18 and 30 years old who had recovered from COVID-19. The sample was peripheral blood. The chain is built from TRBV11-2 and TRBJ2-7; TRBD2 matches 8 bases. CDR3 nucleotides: TGTGCCAGCAGCTTAATTAGCGGGACTTTTTACGAGCAGTACTTC. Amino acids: CASSLISGTFYEQYF.